Presented here are 2 T cell receptor beta chains from one specimen sequenced in a study of early T cells in non-severe SARS-CoV-2 infection (dated by TCRdb to the early 2020s). The method was 5' RACE. For sequencing, a NextSeq 500 was employed. TCRdb handled the public reads itself, with Q25 trimming in fastp and clone calling in MiXCR, and kept productive beta chains. Each record represents a unique CDR3 protein, reported with the most common genes and DNA among its rows. Present in this sample are around 50,000 distinct CDR3 sequences, roughly 4% of which were seen just once. Jointly, the top ten make up approximately 5.9% of the sample. Sample: whole blood. The receptors stem from an adult who was a healthcare worker with PCR-confirmed SARS-CoV-2 infection or an uninfected control (not recorded which).

This clonotype was seen many times. J is TRBJ1-2 and V is TRBV24-1, with TRBD1 identical over 7 bases. V shed 5 bases and J 1 base; nucleotides not matched to a gene: 6. The CDR3 spans 15 residues. In germline, CDR1 is KGHDR, CDR2 SFDVKD. The CDR3 is CATSAPTGINYGYTF. Here the CDR3 DNA reads TGTGCCACCAGTGCCCCGACAGGGATTAACTATGGCTACACCTTC.

The sample holds many counts of this clonotype. The CDR3 is CAISVKGEGDSPLHF. The CDR3 nucleotides read TGTGCCATCAGTGTTAAAGGAGAAGGGGATTCACCCCTCCACTTT. J is TRBJ1-6 and V is TRBV10-3; TRBD1 is a possible D gene (5 bases). The germline gives CDR1 ENHRY, CDR2 SYGVKD. The CDR3 is 15 amino acids. The germline V and J ends were trimmed by 4 bases and 8 bases, with 15 bases remaining between them.